These 20 T cell receptor beta chains were all obtained from the same sample, sequenced in a study of PD-1 and CTLA-4 blockade in melanoma. Clones were sequenced by immunoSEQ multiplex PCR, and TCRdb holds only the in-frame ones, with some missing. Of 15,000 to 20,000 clones in the sample, about 73% are singletons; the top ten hold roughly 13%. The sample consisted of CD8+ T cells from peripheral blood, taken from a patient given anti-PD-1 treatment. These receptors originate from a human donor with melanoma.

The chain carries TRBV2 and TRBJ1-1; perhaps TRBD1 as D (5 bases). The CDR3 spans 14 residues. V was shortened by 7 bases and J by 4 bases, with 16 bases between the two germline ends. CDR1 is SNHLY and CDR2 is FYNNEI in the germline V gene. In DNA, the CDR3 is TGTGCCAGCAAAATGGGGGTCATCACCACTGAAGCTTTCTTT. Translating it yields CASKMGVITTEAFF.

This chain joins TRBV12-3 or TRBV12-4 and TRBJ2-1; no definite D call. There are 12 residues in the CDR3. The V gene lost 1 base and the J gene lost 9 bases, with 7 bases spanning the gap. CDR3: CASSLGGPEQFF. The CDR3, as DNA: TGTGCCAGCAGTTTAGGAGGTCCTGAGCAGTTCTTC.

The chain recombines TRBV10-3 with TRBJ1-1; 9 bases map to TRBD1. V was pared by 0 bases and J by 4 bases, with 3 bases of the junction left unmatched. The CDR3 loop spans 15 amino acids. The V gene's germline CDR1 is ENHRY and CDR2 SYGVKD. CDR3 protein: CAISESETGGTEAFF. For the CDR3, the DNA is TGTGCCATCAGTGAGTCAGAGACAGGGGGCACTGAAGCTTTCTTT.

The chain has TRBV10-3 and TRBJ2-7, with 8 nucleotides matching TRBD1. Germline V CDR1 and CDR2: ENHRY, SYGVKD. Trimming cost V 4 bases and J 4 bases; bases outside gene matches: 3. The CDR3 has 13 amino acids. The DNA of the CDR3 is TGTGCCATCAGTGGACAGGGGTCGTACGAGCAGTACTTC. As protein: CAISGQGSYEQYF.

The chain carries TRBV6-4 and TRBJ2-7; 7 nucleotides line up with TRBD2. The trim removed 9 bases at V and 4 bases at J, leaving 3 bases unmatched. Germline V gives CDR1 MRHNA, CDR2 SNTAGT. There are 11 residues in the CDR3. In DNA form, the CDR3 reads TGTGCCAGTACTAGCGCGTACGAGCAGTACTTC. This translates into CASTSAYEQYF.

This clone was seen more than once but under ten times. The J gene is TRBJ1-2, the V gene TRBV6-6, with D uncertain. Germline CDR1 is MNHNY and CDR2 is SVGAGI (reference sequence). The CDR3 runs to 13 residues. Trimming took 7 bases from V and 2 from J, leaving 11 bases between them. CDR3 sequence (DNA): TGTGCCAGCAACAAGGCCCGCAACTATGGCTACACCTTC. As protein: CASNKARNYGYTF.

The chain couples TRBV7-6 to TRBJ2-3; D unresolved. Per the germline V gene, CDR1 is SGHVS and CDR2 is FNYEAQ. V lost 5 bases, J lost 1 base, and 13 bases lay in between. The CDR3 is 15 residues long. The CDR3, as DNA: TGTGCCAGCAGCGACCGACAAGATCGCACAGATACGCAGTATTTT. Translating gives CASSDRQDRTDTQYF.

The rearrangement links TRBV12-5 to TRBJ2-7; D is uncertain. The V end lost 0 bases, the J end lost 2 bases, and 11 bases lay between the germline ends. CDR3 length: 15 amino acids. Germline V gene sequence: CDR1 LGHNT, CDR2 FRNRAP. The CDR3 sequence: CASGLVRGTPYEQYF. Here the CDR3 DNA reads TGTGCTAGTGGTTTGGTACGAGGTACCCCCTACGAGCAGTACTTC.

The chain couples TRBV29-1 to TRBJ2-1, with D unclear. The CDR3 extends over 11 amino acids. The germline V gene encodes CDR1 SQVTM and CDR2 ANQGSEA. The germline V and J ends were trimmed by 1 base and 4 bases, with 2 bases remaining between them. The CDR3 reads CSVEGYNEQFF. As DNA, the CDR3 is TGCAGCGTTGAAGGGTACAATGAGCAGTTCTTC.

This clone was recorded once. V and J are TRBV9 and TRBJ1-2; 8 bases are a match to TRBD1. Germline V lookup: CDR1 SGDLS, CDR2 YYNGEE. The CDR3 is made up of 14 amino acids. V was clipped by 0 bases and J by 7 bases; unmatched bases: 5. CDR3 protein: CASSVAGGASGYTF. Written as DNA, the CDR3 is TGTGCCAGCAGCGTAGCAGGGGGCGCATCTGGCTACACCTTC.

The gene calls are TRBV7-9 and TRBJ1-1, with TRBD1 identical over 12 bases. V trimming: 6 bases; J trimming: 5 bases; junction bases outside the gene matches: 10. Germline CDR1 and CDR2: SEHNR and FQNEAQ (reference sequence). This CDR3 spans 16 amino acids. The CDR3 DNA reads as TGTGCCAGCAGTCGACCGGGACAGGGGGCGAGGACTGAAGCTTTCTTT. This translates into CASSRPGQGARTEAFF.

Details on this clone: Other DNA sequences within the sample encode an identical CDR3. The V gene is TRBV12-3 or TRBV12-4, the J gene TRBJ1-1, with TRBD1 as a possible D gene (5 bases). Trimming cost V 3 bases and J 2 bases, with 7 bases left between them. CDR3 length equals 13 residues. The CDR3 sequence is CASSLGPNTEAFF. Here the CDR3 DNA reads TGTGCCAGCAGTTTGGGACCTAACACTGAAGCTTTCTTT.

This clone was detected only a few times. This chain joins TRBV6-5 and TRBJ1-1, with no clear D. Germline V gene lookup returns CDR1 MNHEY and CDR2 SVGAGI. This CDR3 comprises 15 residues. The germline V and J ends were trimmed by 6 bases and 3 bases, with 17 bases remaining between them. CDR3 DNA sequence: TGTGCCAGCAGAGCGCCCTTACTCGGGGACACTGAAGCTTTCTTT. This encodes CASRAPLLGDTEAFF.

By its share, this clone is medium-sized (0.01 to 0.1%). The V and J genes are TRBV10-3 and TRBJ2-2, with D perhaps matching TRBD1 (6 bases). Per germline, CDR1 ENHRY and CDR2 SYGVKD. The V end was cut by 1 base, the J end by 2 bases, with 8 bases between. The CDR3 consists of 15 residues. The CDR3 protein is CAISELDRNTGELFF. Written as DNA, the CDR3 is TGTGCCATCAGTGAGTTGGACAGAAACACCGGGGAGCTGTTTTTT.

V usage is TRBV30 and J usage is TRBJ1-2; D not certain. Per the germline V gene, CDR1 is GTSNPN and CDR2 is SVGIG (reference sequence). The CDR3 length is 17 residues. Trimming took 2 bases from V and 3 from J, leaving 22 bases between them. CDR3 residues: CAWSPTVQEAGDYGYTF. For the CDR3, the DNA is TGTGCCTGGAGTCCCACGGTCCAGGAGGCTGGGGACTATGGCTACACCTTC.

J is TRBJ2-5 and V is TRBV5-1; D could derive from TRBD1 or TRBD2 (5 bases each). CDR3 length: 16 residues. From germline, CDR1 is SGHRS and CDR2 YFSETQ. V lost 1 base and J lost 5, with 18 bases in between. The CDR3 DNA is TGCGCCAGCAGCTTGACCGGGACGGGGAACGGGGAGACCCAGTACTTC. Translation: CASSLTGTGNGETQYF.

The V call is TRBV15, the J call TRBJ2-3; D gene uncertain. The CDR3 has 16 residues. Germline values: CDR1 LNHNV, CDR2 YYDKDF (reference sequence). V dropped 0 bases and J dropped 1 base, with 11 bases sitting between them. The CDR3 DNA is TGTGCCACCAGCAGAGATCAGGCTCTTGGCACAGATACGCAGTATTTT. This gives the protein CATSRDQALGTDTQYF.

The rearrangement uses TRBV15 and TRBJ1-1; maybe TRBD1 (5 bases). The CDR3 extends over 16 amino acids. Trimming took 0 bases from V and 1 from J, leaving 12 bases between them. Germline V gives CDR1 LNHNV, CDR2 YYDKDF (reference sequence). Here the CDR3 reads CATSRDSTGSNTEAFF. CDR3 nucleotides: TGTGCCACCAGCAGAGATTCTACAGGTTCGAACACTGAAGCTTTCTTT.

The rearrangement uses TRBV12-3 or TRBV12-4 and TRBJ2-6; D gene unclear. There are 13 residues in the CDR3. Trimming cost V 5 bases and J 7 bases, with 9 bases left between them. The CDR3: CASSPSRANVLTF. The CDR3, as DNA: TGTGCCAGCAGTCCCTCTCGAGCCAACGTCCTGACTTTC.

The sample holds a few counts of this clone. The chain has TRBV24-1 and TRBJ1-5, with TRBD1 matching 9 bases. CDR1 is KGHDR and CDR2 is SFDVKD in the germline V gene. The CDR3 extends over 15 amino acids. Trimming cost V 4 bases and J 7 bases; bases outside gene matches: 7. CDR3 sequence reads: CATSDEGQGQQPQHF. The CDR3, as DNA: TGTGCCACCAGTGACGAGGGACAGGGACAACAGCCCCAGCATTTT.